This T cell receptor beta chain was captured in a study of T cell responses to AZD1222 COVID-19 vaccine. Study observations and caveats: The breadth and depth of Spike-specific TCRs increased once two AZD1222 doses had been given.

Assay used: immunoSEQ multiplex PCR; TCRdb lists only in-frame clones, some missing. The sample yields about 100,000 clones, around nine tenths seen once. CDR1 and CDR2 (germline): SGHRS, YFSETQ. The V end lost 0 bases, the J end lost 4 bases, and 22 bases lay between the germline ends. The CDR3 contains 18 residues. For this clone: The antigen is undetermined.

The material sequenced was peripheral blood, taken on day 0 of AZD1222 vaccination. This chain connects TRBV5-1 to TRBJ1-2; D is possibly TRBD1 (6 bases). This sequence originates from an adult in good health. The CDR3 DNA reads as TGCGCCAGCAGCTTGGAATTGGCAGGGACAAACCGCGCCTATGGCTACACCTTC. Amino acid sequence: CASSLELAGTNRAYGYTF.